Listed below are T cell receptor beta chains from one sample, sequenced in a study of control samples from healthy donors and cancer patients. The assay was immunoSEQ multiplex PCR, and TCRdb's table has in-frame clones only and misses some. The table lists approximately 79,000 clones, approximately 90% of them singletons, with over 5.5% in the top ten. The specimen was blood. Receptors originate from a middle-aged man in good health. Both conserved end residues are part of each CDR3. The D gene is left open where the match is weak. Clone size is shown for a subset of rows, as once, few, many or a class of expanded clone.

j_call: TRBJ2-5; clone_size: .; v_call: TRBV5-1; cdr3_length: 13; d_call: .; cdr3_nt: TGCGCCAGCAGCTTGATGGGGGCTCAGACCCAGTACTTC; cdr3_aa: CASSLMGAQTQYF
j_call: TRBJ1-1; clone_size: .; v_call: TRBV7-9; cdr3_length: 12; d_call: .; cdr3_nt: TGTGCCAGCAGCTTAATCCAGGGCGGAGCTTTCTTT; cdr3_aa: CASSLIQGGAFF
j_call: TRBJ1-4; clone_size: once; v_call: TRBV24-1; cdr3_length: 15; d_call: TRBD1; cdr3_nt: TGTGCCACCAGTGATCGACAGGGACCCAATGAAAAACTGTTTTTT; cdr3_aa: CATSDRQGPNEKLFF
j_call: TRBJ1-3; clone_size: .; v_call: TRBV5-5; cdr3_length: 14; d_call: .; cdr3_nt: TGTGCCAGCAGGCTCCCGGGGGCGGGAAACACCATATATTTT; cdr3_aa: CASRLPGAGNTIYF
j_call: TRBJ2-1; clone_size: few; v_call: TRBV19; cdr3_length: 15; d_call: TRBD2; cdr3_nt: TGTGCCAGTAGTCCGGGACTAGCGGGGTTCTATGAGCAGTTCTTC; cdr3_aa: CASSPGLAGFYEQFF
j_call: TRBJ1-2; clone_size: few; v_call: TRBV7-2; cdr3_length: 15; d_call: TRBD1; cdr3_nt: TGTGCCAGCAGCGTCGGGGCAGGGGGCAACTATGGCTACACCTTC; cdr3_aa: CASSVGAGGNYGYTF
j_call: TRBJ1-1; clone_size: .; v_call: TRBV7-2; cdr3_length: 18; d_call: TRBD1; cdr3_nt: TGTGCCAGCAGCTTAAGTTACATGGGGACAGGGGGCCACACTGAAGCTTTCTTT; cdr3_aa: CASSLSYMGTGGHTEAFF
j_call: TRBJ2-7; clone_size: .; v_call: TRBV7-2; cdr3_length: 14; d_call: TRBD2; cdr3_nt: TGTGCCAGCAGCGTCGACCCCAGGGAGGGCGAGCAGTACTTC; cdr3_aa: CASSVDPREGEQYF
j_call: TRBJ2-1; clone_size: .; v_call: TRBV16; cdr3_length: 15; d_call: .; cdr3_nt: TGTGCCAGCAGCCAATACGGTATCGGGTACAATGAGCAGTTCTTC; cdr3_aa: CASSQYGIGYNEQFF
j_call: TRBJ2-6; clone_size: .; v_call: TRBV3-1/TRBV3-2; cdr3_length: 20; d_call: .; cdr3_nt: TGTGCCAGCAGCCAAGAGACGATAGTGCGGGGACGCTCTGGGGCCAACGTCCTGACTTTC; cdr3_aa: CASSQETIVRGRSGANVLTF